This T cell receptor delta chain is from a study of γδ T cells in repeated Plasmodium falciparum infection. About the study: Four controlled malaria infections with P. falciparum NF54 spanned about 23 months. General study findings and limits: Vdelta2-negative gammadelta repertoires appeared less diverse and less shared in Malian than Australian children.

TCRdb redid clone calling on the multiplex PCR reads using CATT. The sample records some 100,000 delta-chain clones, over 1.1% being singletons. V lost 1 base to trimming and J lost 7 bases, with 16 bases between them. Per the germline V gene, CDR1 is TSWWSYY and CDR2 is QGS. This CDR3 is 15 amino acids long. Points on this clone: Its target is unknown. TCRdb attributes to this sequence the protein of a much larger clone, which differs from the DNA translation at residue 6; a read error is likely, and the protein displayed is translated from the DNA.

Gammadelta T cells were flow-sorted from PBMC into Vgamma9/Vdelta2+ and Vdelta2-negative populations for bulk analysis. Sequencing used gamma-delta T cells from blood. This chain joins TRDV1 and TRDJ1, with a tentative D call TRDD2 (6 bases). Here the J gene was assigned by germline matching of the DNA, as TCRdb has none. This TCR came from a pool of human donors (malaria-infected and uninfected, not separated). The CDR3 sequence: CALGEPPSLGVKLIF. DNA of the CDR3: TGTGCTCTTGGGGAACCGCCTTCCCTCGGAGTTAAACTCATCTTT.